This T cell receptor (beta chain) emerged from a study of STAT5B mutations in CD4+ large granular lymphocyte leukemia. Trimming shortened V by 2 bases and J by 3 bases, and 8 bases separated the two germline ends. The CDR3 extends over 15 amino acids. CDR1 is MNHNY and CDR2 is SVGAGI in the germline V gene (reference sequence). Some clones are missing from TCRdb's copy, which holds only in-frame ones; the method was immunoSEQ multiplex PCR. The table records 30,000 to 40,000 clones, over 70% of them present only once. This chain connects TRBV6-6 to TRBJ1-6; D is undetermined. The TCR was taken from a human donor in good health. Sequenced input: CD4+ T cells from blood buffy coats. As DNA, the CDR3 is TGTGCCAGCAGTTACGGGTACAGCTATAATTCACCCCTCCACTTT. As protein: CASSYGYSYNSPLHF.